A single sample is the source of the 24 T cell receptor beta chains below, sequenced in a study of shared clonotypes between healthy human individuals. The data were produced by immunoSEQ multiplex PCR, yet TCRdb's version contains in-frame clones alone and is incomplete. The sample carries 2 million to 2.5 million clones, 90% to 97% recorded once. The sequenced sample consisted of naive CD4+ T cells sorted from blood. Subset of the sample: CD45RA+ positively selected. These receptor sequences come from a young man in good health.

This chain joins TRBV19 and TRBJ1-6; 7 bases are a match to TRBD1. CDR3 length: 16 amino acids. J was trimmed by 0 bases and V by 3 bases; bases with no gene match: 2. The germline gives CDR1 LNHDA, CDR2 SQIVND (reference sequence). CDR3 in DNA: TGTGCCAGTAGTATGGACAGGAGCTCCTATAATTCACCCCTCCACTTT. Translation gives CASSMDRSSYNSPLHF.

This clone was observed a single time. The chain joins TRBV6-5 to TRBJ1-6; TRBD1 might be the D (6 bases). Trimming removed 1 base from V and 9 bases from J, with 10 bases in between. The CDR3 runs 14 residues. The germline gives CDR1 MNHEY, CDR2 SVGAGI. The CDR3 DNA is TGTGCCAGCAGTTACTACAGGGTCGGTTCACCCCTCCACTTT. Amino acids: CASSYYRVGSPLHF.

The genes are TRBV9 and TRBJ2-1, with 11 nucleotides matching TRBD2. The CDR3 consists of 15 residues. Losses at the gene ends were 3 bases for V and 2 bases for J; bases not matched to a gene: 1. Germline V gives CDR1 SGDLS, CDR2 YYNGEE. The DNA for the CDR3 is TGTGCCAGCAGCGCGGGACTAGCGGCCTACAATGAGCAGTTCTTC. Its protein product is CASSAGLAAYNEQFF.

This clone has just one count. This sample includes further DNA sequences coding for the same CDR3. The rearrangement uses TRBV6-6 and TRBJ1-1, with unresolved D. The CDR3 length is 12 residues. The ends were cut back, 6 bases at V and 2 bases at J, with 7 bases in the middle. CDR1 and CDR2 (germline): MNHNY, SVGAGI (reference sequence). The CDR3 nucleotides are TGTGCCAGCAGCCGCCGCAACACTGAAGCTTTCTTT. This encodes CASSRRNTEAFF.

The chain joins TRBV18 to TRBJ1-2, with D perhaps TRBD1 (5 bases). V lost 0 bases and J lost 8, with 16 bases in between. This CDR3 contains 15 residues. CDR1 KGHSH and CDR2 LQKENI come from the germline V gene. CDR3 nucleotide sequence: TGTGCCAGCTCACCACCTTCCAGGGAATTGGGCGGCTACACCTTC. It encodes CASSPPSRELGGYTF.

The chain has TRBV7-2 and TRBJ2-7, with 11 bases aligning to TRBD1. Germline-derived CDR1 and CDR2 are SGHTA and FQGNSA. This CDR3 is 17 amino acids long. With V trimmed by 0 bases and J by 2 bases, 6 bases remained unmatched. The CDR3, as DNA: TGTGCCAGCAGCTTAGCGCCCTCGGGACAGGGGGCCTACGAGCAGTACTTC. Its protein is CASSLAPSGQGAYEQYF.

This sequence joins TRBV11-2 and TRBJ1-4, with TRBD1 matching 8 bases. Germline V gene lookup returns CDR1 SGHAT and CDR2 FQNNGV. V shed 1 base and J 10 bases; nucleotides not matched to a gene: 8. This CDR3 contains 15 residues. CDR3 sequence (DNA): TGTGCCAGCAGCTTAGCTGTGCAGGGGGCAGGAAAACTGTTTTTT. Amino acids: CASSLAVQGAGKLFF.

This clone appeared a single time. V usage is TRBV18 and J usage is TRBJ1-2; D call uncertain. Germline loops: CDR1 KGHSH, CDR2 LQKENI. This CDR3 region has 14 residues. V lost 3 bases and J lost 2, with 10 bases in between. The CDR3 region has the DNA TGTGCCAGCTCACCGGTAGAGCAGAACTATGGCTACACCTTC. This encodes CASSPVEQNYGYTF.

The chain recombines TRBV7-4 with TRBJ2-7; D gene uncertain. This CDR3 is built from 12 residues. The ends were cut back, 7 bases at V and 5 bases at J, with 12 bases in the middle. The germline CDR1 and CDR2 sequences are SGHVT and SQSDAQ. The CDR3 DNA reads TGTGCCAGCAACCCGCCGGTCCACGAGCAGTACTTC. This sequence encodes CASNPPVHEQYF.

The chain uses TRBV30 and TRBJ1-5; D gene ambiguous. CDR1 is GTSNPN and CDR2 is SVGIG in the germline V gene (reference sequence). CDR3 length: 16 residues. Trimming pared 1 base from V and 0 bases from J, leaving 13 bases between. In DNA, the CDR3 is TGTGCCTGGAGTGCCCGGACGGAATATAGCAATCAGCCCCAGCATTTT. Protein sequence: CAWSARTEYSNQPQHF.

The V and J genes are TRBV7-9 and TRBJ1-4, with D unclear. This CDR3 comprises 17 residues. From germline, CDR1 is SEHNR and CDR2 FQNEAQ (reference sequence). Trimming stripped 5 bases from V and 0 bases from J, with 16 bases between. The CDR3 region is CASSTLGRKSTNEKLFF. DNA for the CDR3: TGTGCCAGCAGCACCCTCGGACGGAAATCAACTAATGAAAAACTGTTTTTT.

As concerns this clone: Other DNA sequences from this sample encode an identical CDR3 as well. CDR3: CASSGGTNEKLFF. Written as DNA, the CDR3 is TGTGCCAGCAGTGGAGGGACTAATGAAAAACTGTTTTTT. This chain joins TRBV2 and TRBJ1-4; D not certain. This CDR3 comprises 13 residues. Germline V gene lookup returns CDR1 SNHLY and CDR2 FYNNEI. Trimming stripped 4 bases from V and 2 bases from J, with 5 bases between.

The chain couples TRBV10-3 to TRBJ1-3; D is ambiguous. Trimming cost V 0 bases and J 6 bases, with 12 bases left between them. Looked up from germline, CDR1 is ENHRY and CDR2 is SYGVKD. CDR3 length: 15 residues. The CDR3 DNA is TGTGCCATCAGTGAGTCCCCACCCGGGATAAACACCATATATTTT. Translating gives CAISESPPGINTIYF.

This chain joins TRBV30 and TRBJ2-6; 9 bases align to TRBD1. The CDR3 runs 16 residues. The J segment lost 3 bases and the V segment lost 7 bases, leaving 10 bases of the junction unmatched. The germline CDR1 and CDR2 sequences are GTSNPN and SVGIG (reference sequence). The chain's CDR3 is CAYSTGGAFGANVLTF. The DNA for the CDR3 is TGTGCCTACTCAACAGGGGGCGCATTTGGGGCCAACGTCCTGACTTTC.

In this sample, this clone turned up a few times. The CDR3 spells CASSQAQTNQPQHF. In DNA form, the CDR3 reads TGTGCCAGCAGCCAAGCGCAGACTAATCAGCCCCAGCATTTT. The chain uses TRBV14 and TRBJ1-5; the D is unclear. This CDR3 is 14 amino acids long. V was trimmed by 1 base and J by 4 bases, leaving 8 bases between them. Germline CDR1 reads SGHDN; CDR2 reads FVKESK.

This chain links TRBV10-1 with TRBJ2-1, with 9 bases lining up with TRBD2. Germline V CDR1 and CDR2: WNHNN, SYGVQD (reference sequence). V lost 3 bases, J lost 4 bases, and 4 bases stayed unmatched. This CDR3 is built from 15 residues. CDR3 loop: CASSDAAGGYNEQFF. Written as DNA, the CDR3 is TGCGCCAGCAGTGATGCCGCGGGAGGGTACAATGAGCAGTTCTTC.

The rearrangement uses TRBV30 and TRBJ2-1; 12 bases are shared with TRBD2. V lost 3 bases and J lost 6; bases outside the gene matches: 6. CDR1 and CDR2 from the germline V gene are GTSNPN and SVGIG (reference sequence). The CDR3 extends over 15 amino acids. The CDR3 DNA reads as TGTGCCTGGAGCCCGGGACTAGCGGGCTCCAATGAGCAGTTCTTC. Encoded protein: CAWSPGLAGSNEQFF.

The CDR3 reads CASSVGVSPEVLNIQYF. DNA for the CDR3: TGTGCCAGCAGCGTAGGCGTCTCCCCGGAAGTTCTAAACATTCAGTACTTC. The chain has TRBV9 and TRBJ2-4, with D unclear. The CDR3 is 17 residues long. Trimming removed 0 bases at V and 6 bases at J, with 19 bases between. Germline V gene sequence: CDR1 SGDLS, CDR2 YYNGEE.

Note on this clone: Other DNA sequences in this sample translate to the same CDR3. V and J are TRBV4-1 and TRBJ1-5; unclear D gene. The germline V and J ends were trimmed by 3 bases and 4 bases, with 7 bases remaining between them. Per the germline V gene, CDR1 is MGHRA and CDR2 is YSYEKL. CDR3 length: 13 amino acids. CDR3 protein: CASSQGGNQPQHF. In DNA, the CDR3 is TGCGCCAGCAGCCAGGGTGGAAATCAGCCCCAGCATTTT.

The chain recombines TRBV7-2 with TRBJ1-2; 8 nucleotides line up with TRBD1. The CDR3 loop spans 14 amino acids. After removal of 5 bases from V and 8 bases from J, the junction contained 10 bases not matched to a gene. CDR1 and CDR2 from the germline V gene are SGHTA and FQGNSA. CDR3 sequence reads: CASSVDRATSGYTF. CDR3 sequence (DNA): TGTGCCAGCAGCGTGGACAGGGCAACTTCAGGCTACACCTTC.

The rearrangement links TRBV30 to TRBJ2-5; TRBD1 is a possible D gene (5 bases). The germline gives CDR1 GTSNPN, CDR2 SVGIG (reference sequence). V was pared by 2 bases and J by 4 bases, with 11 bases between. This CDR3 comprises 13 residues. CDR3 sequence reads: CAWSYRGSETQYF. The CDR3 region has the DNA TGTGCCTGGAGTTATAGGGGATCAGAGACCCAGTACTTC.

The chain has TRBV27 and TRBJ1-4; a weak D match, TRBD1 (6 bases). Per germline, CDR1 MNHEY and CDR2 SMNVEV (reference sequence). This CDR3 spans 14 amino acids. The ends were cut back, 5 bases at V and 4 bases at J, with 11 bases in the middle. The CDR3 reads CASSEDSFNEKLFF. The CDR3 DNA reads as TGTGCCAGCAGTGAGGACAGTTTTAATGAAAAACTGTTTTTT.

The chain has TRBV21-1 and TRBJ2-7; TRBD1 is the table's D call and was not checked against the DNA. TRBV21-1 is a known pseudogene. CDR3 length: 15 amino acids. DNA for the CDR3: TGTGCCAGCAGGATCCGACAGTCTAACCAAAGGGAGCAGTACTTC. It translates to CASRIRQSNQREQYF.

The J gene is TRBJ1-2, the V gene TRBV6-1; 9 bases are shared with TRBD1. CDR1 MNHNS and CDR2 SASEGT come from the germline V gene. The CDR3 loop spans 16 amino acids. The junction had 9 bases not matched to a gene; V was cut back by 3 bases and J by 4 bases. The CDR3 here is CASSERGGQGGYGYTF. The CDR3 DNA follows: TGTGCCAGCAGTGAGCGGGGGGGACAGGGTGGCTATGGCTACACCTTC.